This T cell receptor (beta chain) was retrieved from a study of T cells after yellow fever vaccination. Study results and limitations: Though weaker, the secondary response peaked faster, on day 5 versus 15. Reappearing after the booster were most of the clones from primary vaccination (96% CD4, about 88% CD8). Contamination by abundant bulk-population clonotypes could be present in FACS-sorted repertoires.

UMIs were added to TCR cDNA along with a universal primer site when it was made by 5'RACE template switching. MiXCR, run by TCRdb on the 5' RACE reads, gives a single entry per CDR3 protein. Among 500,000 to 650,000 distinct CDR3 sequences listed, 13% were seen once. The CDR3 sequence is 14 residues long. Germline CDR1 reads SQVTM; CDR2 reads ANQGSEA. V was pared by 6 bases and J by 3 bases, with 5 bases of the junction left unmatched. This clonotype was counted only a few times. Its cognate antigen is unknown. Material: PBMCs, obtained on the day of the yellow fever booster vaccination. This clonotype was sampled from a man younger than 45 who received the YFV17D yellow fever vaccine. The chain carries TRBV29-1 and TRBJ2-1, with TRBD1 identical over 10 bases. The DNA of the CDR3 is TGCAGCGTCTTAGGGGACAGGGGCTACAATGAGCAGTTCTTC. Translation gives CSVLGDRGYNEQFF.